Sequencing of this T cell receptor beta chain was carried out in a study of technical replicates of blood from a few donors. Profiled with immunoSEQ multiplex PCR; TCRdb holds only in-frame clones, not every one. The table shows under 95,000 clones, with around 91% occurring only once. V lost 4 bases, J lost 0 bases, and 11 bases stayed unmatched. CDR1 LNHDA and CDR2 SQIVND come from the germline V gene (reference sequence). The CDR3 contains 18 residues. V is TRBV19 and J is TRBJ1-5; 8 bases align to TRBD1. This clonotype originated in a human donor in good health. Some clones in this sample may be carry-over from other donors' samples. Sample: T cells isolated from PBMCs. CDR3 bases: TGTGCCAGTAGTACGGACAGGGAGGGAAGAATTAGCAATCAGCCCCAGCATTTT. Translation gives CASSTDREGRISNQPQHF.